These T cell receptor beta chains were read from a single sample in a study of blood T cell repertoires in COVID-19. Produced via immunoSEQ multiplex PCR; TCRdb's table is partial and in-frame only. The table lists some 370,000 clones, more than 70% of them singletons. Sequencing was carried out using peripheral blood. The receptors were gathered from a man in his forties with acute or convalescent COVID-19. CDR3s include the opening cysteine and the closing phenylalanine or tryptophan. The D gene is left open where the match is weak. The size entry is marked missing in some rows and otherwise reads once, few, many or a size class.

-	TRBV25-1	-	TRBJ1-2	TGTGCCAGCAGCCGAGCGGGGGCTGCCTATCCTAACTATGGCTACACCTTC	CASSRAGAAYPNYGYTF
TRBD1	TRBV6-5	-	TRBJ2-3	TGTGCCAGCAGTTGGATGACAGGGGTCGCAATCGATACGCAGTATTTT	CASSWMTGVAIDTQYF
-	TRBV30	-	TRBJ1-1	TGTGCCTGGAGTGTACCTTCCCCTTTTGCCGGGTACACTGAAGCTTTCTTT	CAWSVPSPFAGYTEAFF
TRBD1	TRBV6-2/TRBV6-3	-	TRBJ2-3	TGTGCCAGCAGCCAGATAATGACAGGGTCAATGACAGATACGCAGTATTTT	CASSQIMTGSMTDTQYF
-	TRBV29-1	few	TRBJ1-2	TGCAGCGTTGGACAGGATACCTATGGCTACACCTTC	CSVGQDTYGYTF
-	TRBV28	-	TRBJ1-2	TGTGCCAGCAGTTTATCCAGCGCCTACTATGGCTACACCTTC	CASSLSSAYYGYTF
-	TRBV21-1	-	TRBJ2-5	TGTGCCAGCAGCACTGGGAGAGGGGGCCAAGAGACCCAGTACTTC	CASSTGRGGQETQYF
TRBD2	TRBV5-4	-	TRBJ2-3	TGTGCCAGCAGCTTGTTGGCTAGCGGGAGGGCTGGAACAGATACGCAGTATTTT	CASSLLASGRAGTDTQYF
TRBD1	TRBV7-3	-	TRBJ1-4	TGTGCCAGCAGCATCACAGGGGGCAATGAAAAACTGTTTTTT	CASSITGGNEKLFF
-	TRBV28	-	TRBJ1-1	TGTGCCAGCAGAACACAGGGACCGAACACTGAAGCTTTCTTT	CASRTQGPNTEAFF
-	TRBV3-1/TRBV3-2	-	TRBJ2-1	TGTGCCAGCAGCCAAGATCCTACTGGGGGCAAGCAGTTCTTC	CASSQDPTGGKQFF
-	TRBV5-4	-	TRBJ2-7	TGTGCCAGCAGCTTGGAACCGGGGACCTACGAGCAGTACTTC	CASSLEPGTYEQYF
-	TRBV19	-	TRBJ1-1	TGTGCCAGTCGGGCCATGGGCGGGGGGAACACTGAAGCTTTCTTT	CASRAMGGGNTEAFF
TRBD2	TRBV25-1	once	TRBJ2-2	TGTGCCAGCAGCCGACTAGCATCCGGGGAGCTGTTTTTT	CASSRLASGELFF
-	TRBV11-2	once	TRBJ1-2	TGTGCCAGCAGCCGGTCATTCCCGGCTAACTATGGCTACACCTTC	CASSRSFPANYGYTF
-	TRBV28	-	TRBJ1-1	TGTGCCAGCAGTTTCACCGGGACACCCCTAGGTGAAGCTTTCTTT	CASSFTGTPLGEAFF
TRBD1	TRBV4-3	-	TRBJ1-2	TGCGCCAGCAGCCGGGAGACAGGGCTCTATGGCTACACCTTC	CASSRETGLYGYTF
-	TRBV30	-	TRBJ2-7	TGTGCCTGGAGTAAGGCTAGCGCCAACCTCCCCTCCTACGAGCAGTACTTC	CAWSKASANLPSYEQYF
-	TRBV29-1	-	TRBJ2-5	TGCAGCGTGCTACCAAGGGGGAAACGAGAGACCCAGTACTTC	CSVLPRGKRETQYF
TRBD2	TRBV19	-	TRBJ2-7	TGTGCCACCCTAGCGGGGATGGGATACGAGCAGTACTTC	CATLAGMGYEQYF
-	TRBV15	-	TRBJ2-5	TGTGCCACCAGCAGACGGGGGAGTAAAGAGACCCAGTACTTC	CATSRRGSKETQYF
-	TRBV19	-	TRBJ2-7	TGTGCCAGTAGGCTCTCTGAGGGCGGCCTCTACGAGCAGTACTTC	CASRLSEGGLYEQYF
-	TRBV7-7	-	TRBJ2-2	TGTGCTAGCAGCAACCGAAATACGGCGAACACCGGGGAGCTGTTTTTT	CASSNRNTANTGELFF
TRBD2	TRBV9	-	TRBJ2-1	TGTGCCAGCAGCGCCCCGACTAGCGTAGATGAGCAGTTCTTC	CASSAPTSVDEQFF
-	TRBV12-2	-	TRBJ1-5	TGTGCAAGTCGGACCCGGGACAGGAACAATCAGCCCCAGCATTTT	CASRTRDRNNQPQHF
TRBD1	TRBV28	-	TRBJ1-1	TGTGCCAGCAGTAACTCAGGGGGCGCGATCGAAGCTTTCTTT	CASSNSGGAIEAFF
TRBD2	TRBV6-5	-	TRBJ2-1	TGTGCCAGCAGCGCCGGGACTAGACTTTACAATGAGCAGTTCTTC	CASSAGTRLYNEQFF
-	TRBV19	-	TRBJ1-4	TGTGCCAGTAGTAAAACAGGCGGCTCCGAAAAACTGTTTTTT	CASSKTGGSEKLFF
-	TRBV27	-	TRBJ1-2	TGTGCCAGCAGTTTAAGTGGTAGCTCTAACTATGGCTACACCTTC	CASSLSGSSNYGYTF
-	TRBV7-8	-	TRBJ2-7	TGTGCCAGCAGCTTAGTAATTAACGGCGAGCAGTACTTC	CASSLVINGEQYF
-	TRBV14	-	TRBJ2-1	TGTGCCAGCAGCCAGCCGCAGGGGGGCTTTCATGAGCAGTTCTTC	CASSQPQGGFHEQFF
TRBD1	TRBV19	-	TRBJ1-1	TGTGCCAGTAGTCCCTTTACCCAACAGGGGCAGAACACTGAAGCTTTCTTT	CASSPFTQQGQNTEAFF
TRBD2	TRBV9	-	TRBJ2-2	TGTGCCAGCAGCCCCGGGGGAGGCGGGAGGAACACCGGGGAGCTGTTTTTT	CASSPGGGGRNTGELFF
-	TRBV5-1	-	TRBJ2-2	TGCGCCAGCAGCTTGGTTAGGGGGACCGGGGAGCTGTTTTTT	CASSLVRGTGELFF
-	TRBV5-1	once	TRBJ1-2	TGCGCCAGCAGCAGCCGACATGAGGGAGGTGGTGGCTACACCTTC	CASSSRHEGGGGYTF
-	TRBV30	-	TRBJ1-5	TGTGCCTGGAGTTTCATGAATCAGCCCCAGCATTTT	CAWSFMNQPQHF
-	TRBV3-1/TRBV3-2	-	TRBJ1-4	TGTGCCAGCAGCCGACCGAGGGAAAAACTGTTTTTT	CASSRPREKLFF
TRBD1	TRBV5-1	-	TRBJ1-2	TGCGCCAGCAGCTTCCAGGGGGCGGGTGGCTACACCTTC	CASSFQGAGGYTF
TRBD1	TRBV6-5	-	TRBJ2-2	TGTGCCAGCAGTCTCAGACAGGGCTGGGCCGGGGAGCTGTTTTTT	CASSLRQGWAGELFF
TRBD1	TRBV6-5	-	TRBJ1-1	TGTGCCAGCAGTCGCAGGGGGCACACAGCGGCTGAAGCTTTCTTT	CASSRRGHTAAEAFF
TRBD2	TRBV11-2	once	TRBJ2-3	TGTGCCAGCAGCCTGACTAGCGGGAGGGCCACAGATACGCAGTATTTT	CASSLTSGRATDTQYF
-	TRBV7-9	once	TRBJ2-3	TGTGCCAGCAGCTTAGCGTACCGGGGTACAGATACGCAGTATTTT	CASSLAYRGTDTQYF
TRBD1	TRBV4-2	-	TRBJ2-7	TGTGCCAGCAGCCAAGACCGGACAGGGTCGTGGGACGAGCAGTACTTC	CASSQDRTGSWDEQYF
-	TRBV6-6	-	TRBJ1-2	TGTGCCAGCAGTTACTCGACAGGAAACTATGGCTACACCTTC	CASSYSTGNYGYTF
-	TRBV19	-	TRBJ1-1	TGTGCCAGTAGTATAGTCGCGGCAGATGGGGAAGCTTTCTTT	CASSIVAADGEAFF
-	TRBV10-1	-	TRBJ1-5	TGCGCCAGCAGTGACGGGGGAACGGGCAATCAGCCCCAGCATTTT	CASSDGGTGNQPQHF